The 6 T cell receptor beta chains reported below all come from one sample, sequenced in a study of T cell repertoires in cytomegalovirus infection. One entry per CDR3 protein, called by TCRdb with MiXCR from the reads. The data show more than 250,000 distinct CDR3 sequences, with around 13% seen just once and about 8.7% held by the top ten. Sequenced: PBMCs. Source of these receptors: a human donor in good health (CMV status not recorded). Some clones in this sample may be carry-over from other donors' samples.

At least ten counts were recorded for this clonotype. This rearrangement joins TRBV12-3 or TRBV12-4 to TRBJ1-1, with a possible D match to TRBD1 (6 bases). Trimming took 1 base from V and 10 from J, leaving 10 bases between them. The CDR3 is made up of 12 amino acids. The CDR3 sequence is CASSLGATGAFF. Written as DNA, the CDR3 is TGTGCCAGCAGTTTAGGGGCGACAGGAGCTTTCTTT.

CDR3 amino acids: CASSSSGTGLYEQYF. CDR3 sequence (DNA): TGTGCCAGCAGCTCATCAGGGACAGGGCTCTACGAGCAGTACTTC. This chain links TRBV7-9 with TRBJ2-7; 9 bases are a match to TRBD1. This CDR3 has 15 amino acids. With 4 bases clipped from V and 3 bases from J, the junction kept 7 bases outside the gene matches. CDR1 is SEHNR and CDR2 is FQNEAQ in the germline V gene (reference sequence).

This clonotype was counted between two and nine times. The chain uses TRBV5-6 and TRBJ1-3; D is undetermined. The CDR3 sequence is 18 residues long. Trimming removed 0 bases from V and 3 bases from J, with 19 bases in between. Looked up from germline, CDR1 is SGHDT and CDR2 is YYEEEE. The CDR3 DNA sequence: TGTGCCAGCAGCTTGGACCCGGATAGTCTGGGTTTTGGAAACACCATATATTTT. Encoded protein: CASSLDPDSLGFGNTIYF.

This clonotype has at least ten counts. The chain combines TRBV10-3 with TRBJ2-5, with 7 nucleotides matching TRBD1. Germline CDR1 and CDR2: ENHRY and SYGVKD. V lost 2 bases to trimming and J lost 5 bases; unmatched junction nucleotides: 8. This CDR3 comprises 15 residues. In nucleotides, the CDR3 is TGTGCCATCAGTGAGGGGAACAGGGGATTGGAGACCCAGTACTTC. It yields the protein CAISEGNRGLETQYF.

This chain links TRBV29-1 with TRBJ2-1; D gene unclear. V shed 4 bases and J shed 4 bases, with 11 bases lying between them. The CDR3 sequence is 13 residues long. CDR1 SQVTM and CDR2 ANQGSEA come from the germline V gene. This chain's CDR3 is CSVVGQVYNEQFF. The CDR3 coding sequence is TGCAGCGTTGTTGGCCAGGTTTACAATGAGCAGTTCTTC.

Details on this clonotype: This may come from a read error, since a much larger clone is one base off. The CDR3 sequence: CDSSLWLSNKGDTQYF. Here the CDR3 DNA reads TGTGACAGCAGCTTATGGTTGTCCAACAAAGGCGATACGCAGTATTTT. V is TRBV7-4 and J is TRBJ2-3, with D uncertain. This CDR3 region has 16 residues. Per germline, CDR1 SGHVT and CDR2 SQSDAQ.